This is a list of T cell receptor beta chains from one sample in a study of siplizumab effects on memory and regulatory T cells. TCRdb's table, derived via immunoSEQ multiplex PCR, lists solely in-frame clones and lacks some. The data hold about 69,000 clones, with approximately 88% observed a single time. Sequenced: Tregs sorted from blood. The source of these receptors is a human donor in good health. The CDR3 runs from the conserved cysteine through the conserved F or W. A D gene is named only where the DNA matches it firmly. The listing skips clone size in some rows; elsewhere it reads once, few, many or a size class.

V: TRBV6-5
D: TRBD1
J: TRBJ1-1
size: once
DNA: TGTGCCAGCAGTTACCGGACAGGGGGAAACACTGAAGCTTTCTTT
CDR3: CASSYRTGGNTEAFF

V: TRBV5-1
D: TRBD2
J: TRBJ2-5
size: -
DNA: TGCGCCAGCAGCCCGGCGGGCGGAGCGGGAGGAGAGACCCAGTACTTC
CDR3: CASSPAGGAGGETQYF

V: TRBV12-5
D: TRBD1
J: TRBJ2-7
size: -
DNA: TGTGCTAGTGGTTTTTGGGGGACAGGGGCCCACGAGCAGTACTTC
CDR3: CASGFWGTGAHEQYF

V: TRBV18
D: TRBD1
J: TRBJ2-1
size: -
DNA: TGTGCCAGCTCACTTACTTTACAGGGGAATGAGCAGTTCTTC
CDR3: CASSLTLQGNEQFF

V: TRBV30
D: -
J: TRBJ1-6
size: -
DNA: TGTGCCTGGAGTGTAGGGCAGGATAATTCACCCCTCCACTTT
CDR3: CAWSVGQDNSPLHF

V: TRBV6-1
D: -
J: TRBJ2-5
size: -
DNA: TGTGCCAGCAGTTCCTACCAAGAGACCCAGTACTTC
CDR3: CASSSYQETQYF

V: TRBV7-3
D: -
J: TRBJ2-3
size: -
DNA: TGTGCCAGCATCTCCTTTGGGGTTAGGGCCCGAGCTCGATATACGCAGTATTTT
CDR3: CASISFGVRARARYTQYF

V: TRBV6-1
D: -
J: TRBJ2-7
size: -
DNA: TGTGCCAGCAGCCGGCCGGGACTCGGCCACGAGCAGTACTTC
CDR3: CASSRPGLGHEQYF

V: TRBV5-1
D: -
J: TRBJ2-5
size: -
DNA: TGCGCCAGCGGCCTCCTAGAGGGAGACGGAGAGACCCAGTACTTC
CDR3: CASGLLEGDGETQYF

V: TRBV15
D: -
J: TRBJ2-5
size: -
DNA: TGTGCCACCAGCCGCTCGTCAGGGAACCAAGAGACCCAGTACTTC
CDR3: CATSRSSGNQETQYF